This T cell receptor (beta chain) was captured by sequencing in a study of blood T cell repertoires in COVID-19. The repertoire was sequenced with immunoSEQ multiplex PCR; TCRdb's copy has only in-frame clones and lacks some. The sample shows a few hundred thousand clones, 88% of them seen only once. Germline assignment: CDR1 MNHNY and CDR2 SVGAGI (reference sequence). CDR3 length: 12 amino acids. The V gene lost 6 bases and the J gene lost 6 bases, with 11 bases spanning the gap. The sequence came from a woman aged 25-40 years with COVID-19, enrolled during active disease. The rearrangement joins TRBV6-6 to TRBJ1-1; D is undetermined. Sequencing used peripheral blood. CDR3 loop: CASSRLAAEAFF. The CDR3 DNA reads TGTGCCAGCAGCCGATTGGCTGCTGAAGCTTTCTTT.